These 15 T cell receptor beta chains were all obtained from the same sample, sequenced in a study of blood T cell repertoires in COVID-19. TCRdb keeps only in-frame clones here, not all; method: immunoSEQ multiplex PCR. The repertoire has approximately 130,000 clones, roughly three quarters of them found once; the top ten carry 20%. What was sequenced was peripheral blood. The receptor set was obtained from a man older than 75 with acute or convalescent COVID-19.

This clone has just a few counts. V is TRBV30 and J is TRBJ1-1, with D perhaps matching TRBD1 (5 bases). Germline CDR1 GTSNPN, CDR2 SVGIG (reference sequence). Trimming pared 7 bases from V and 5 bases from J, leaving 11 bases between. The CDR3 is made up of 11 amino acids. CDR3 loop: CAFAGRTEAFF. The CDR3 coding sequence is TGTGCCTTCGCAGGGAGGACTGAAGCTTTCTTT. The entire variable domain, with the rest obtained from reference TRBV30 and TRBJ1-1, is as follows: SQTIHQWPATLVQPVGSPLSLECTVEGTSNPNLYWYRQAAGRGLQLLFYSVGIGQISSEVPQNLSASRPQDRQFILSSKKLLLSDSGFYLCAFAGRTEAFFGQGTRLTVV.

The chain links TRBV24-1 to TRBJ2-3, with D maybe TRBD2 (6 bases). Germline CDR1 reads KGHDR; CDR2 reads SFDVKD. The CDR3 runs to 16 residues. The V gene lost 4 bases and the J gene lost 2 bases, with 15 bases spanning the gap. CDR3 in DNA: TGTGCCACCAGTGACCGCCTAGCGACTAACACAGATACGCAGTATTTT. The encoded protein is CATSDRLATNTDTQYF.

The sample holds one count of this clone. The rearrangement links TRBV9 to TRBJ1-5, with D possibly being TRBD1 (6 bases). Trimming removed 1 base at V and 5 bases at J, with 13 bases between. The CDR3 contains 15 residues. Per the germline V gene, CDR1 is SGDLS and CDR2 is YYNGEE. CDR3 amino acids: CASSVTGQSHQPQHF. CDR3 coding DNA: TGTGCCAGCAGCGTAACCGGACAGTCGCATCAGCCCCAGCATTTT.

The chain recombines TRBV5-1 with TRBJ1-4, with D unclear. This CDR3 contains 13 residues. Germline CDR1 is SGHRS and CDR2 is YFSETQ. Trimming shortened V by 3 bases and J by 7 bases, and 10 bases separated the two germline ends. As DNA, the CDR3 is TGCGCCAGCAGCTCCGGAAGCGTTGAAAAACTGTTTTTT. Its protein product is CASSSGSVEKLFF.

The CDR3 DNA follows: TGCGCCAGCAGCAGCGGACAGTCCTACGAGCAGTACTTC. Amino acids: CASSSGQSYEQYF. The chain recombines TRBV4-3 with TRBJ2-7; perhaps TRBD1 as D (6 bases). CDR1 is LGHNA, CDR2 YSLEER, per germline. V lost 5 bases, J lost 1 base, and 9 bases lay in between. This CDR3 comprises 13 residues.

The V and J genes are TRBV2 and TRBJ1-2; 7 bases agree with TRBD1. J was trimmed by 0 bases and V by 3 bases; bases with no gene match: 4. CDR1 is SNHLY, CDR2 FYNNEI, per germline. The length of the CDR3 is 15 residues. The CDR3 region has the DNA TGTGCCAGCAGTGAGATGGACAGGTCTAACTATGGCTACACCTTC. Amino acids: CASSEMDRSNYGYTF.

The V and J genes are TRBV19 and TRBJ2-7; the match to TRBD1 covers 8 bases. This CDR3 has 15 amino acids. CDR1 and CDR2 (germline): LNHDA, SQIVND (reference sequence). V lost 2 bases, J lost 3 bases, and 6 bases stayed unmatched. The DNA of the CDR3 is TGTGCCAGTAGTATAACAGGGGGTCCCTTCTACGAGCAGTACTTC. This encodes CASSITGGPFYEQYF.

This clone was seen only a few times. V is TRBV11-2 and J is TRBJ1-6; possible D gene TRBD1, 6 bases. Germline V gene sequence: CDR1 SGHAT, CDR2 FQNNGV. V lost 3 bases and J 0 bases, leaving 9 bases between the germline ends. This CDR3 spans 16 amino acids. In nucleotides, the CDR3 is TGTGCCAGCAGCTTCGGACAGAGCTCCTATAATTCACCCCTCCACTTT. Its protein is CASSFGQSSYNSPLHF.

This chain joins TRBV5-4 and TRBJ2-7; 10 nucleotides line up with TRBD1. The CDR3 sequence is 13 residues long. In germline, CDR1 is SGHNT, CDR2 YYREEE (reference sequence). V lost 5 bases to trimming and J lost 6 bases; unmatched junction nucleotides: 5. The CDR3 coding sequence is TGTGCCAGCAGAAGACAGGGGGCGAGCGAGCAGTACTTC. It yields the protein CASRRQGASEQYF.

This sequence joins TRBV6-6 and TRBJ2-2, with D unclear. Germline CDR1 is MNHNY and CDR2 is SVGAGI (reference sequence). Trimming cost V 0 bases and J 3 bases, with 5 bases left between them. The CDR3 is made up of 14 amino acids. The CDR3, as DNA: TGTGCCAGCAGTTACTCTCCAGACACCGGGGAGCTGTTTTTT. This sequence encodes CASSYSPDTGELFF.

This clone has only one observation. The rearrangement uses TRBV5-8 and TRBJ1-5; possibly TRBD1 for D (5 bases). Germline-derived CDR1 and CDR2 are SGHTS and YDEGEE. V dropped 4 bases and J dropped 5 bases, with 19 bases sitting between them. This CDR3 spans 16 amino acids. The chain's CDR3 is CASSPQPGRGDQPQHF. The DNA for the CDR3 is TGTGCCAGCAGCCCCCAACCGGGGCGCGGGGATCAGCCCCAGCATTTT. The entire variable domain, with the rest obtained from reference TRBV5-8 and TRBJ1-5, is as follows: EAGVTQSPTHLIKTRGQQATLRCSPISGHTSVYWYQQALGLGLQFLLWYDEGEERNRGNFPPRFSGRQFPNYSSELNVNALELEDSALYLCASSPQPGRGDQPQHFGDGTRLSIL.

V usage is TRBV12-3 or TRBV12-4 and J usage is TRBJ2-1; 7 bases line up with TRBD1. The CDR3 contains 13 residues. Germline trimming cut 6 bases from V and 12 bases from J; bases unmatched to any gene: 11. CDR3 sequence: CASRRNPGQRQFF. CDR3 nucleotide sequence: TGTGCCAGCAGAAGGAATCCGGGACAGAGGCAGTTCTTC.

The rearrangement joins TRBV5-1 to TRBJ2-1; 16 bases agree with TRBD2. Germline V lookup: CDR1 SGHRS, CDR2 YFSETQ. The V and J ends lost 6 bases and 8 bases, in that order; junction bases with no gene match: 5. CDR3 size: 15 residues. The CDR3 DNA reads as TGCGCCAGCAAGGGGACTAGCGGGGGGGCCGATGAGCAGTTCTTC. This gives the protein CASKGTSGGADEQFF. Full variable domain (outside the CDR3, taken from reference TRBV5-1 and TRBJ2-1): KAGVTQTPRYLIKTRGQQVTLSCSPISGHRSVSWYQQTPGQGLQFLFEYFSETQRNKGNFPGRFSGRQFSNSRSEMNVSTLELGDSALYLCASKGTSGGADEQFFGPGTRLTVL.

The V call is TRBV4-1, the J call TRBJ2-1; D may be TRBD2 (7 bases). Germline V lookup: CDR1 MGHRA, CDR2 YSYEKL. CDR3 length: 15 residues. The ends were cut back, 5 bases at V and 6 bases at J, with 17 bases in the middle. CDR3 protein: CASSDWGGGANEQFF. CDR3 nucleotide sequence: TGCGCCAGCAGCGACTGGGGAGGGGGGGCCAATGAGCAGTTCTTC.

V gene TRBV5-4 combines with J gene TRBJ2-6; maybe TRBD1 (6 bases). CDR1 SGHNT and CDR2 YYREEE come from the germline V gene (reference sequence). The length of the CDR3 is 15 residues. V lost 1 base to trimming and J lost 4 bases, with 9 bases between them. The CDR3: CASSLPGVGANVLTF. CDR3 in DNA: TGTGCCAGCAGCTTGCCAGGGGTCGGGGCCAACGTCCTGACTTTC.